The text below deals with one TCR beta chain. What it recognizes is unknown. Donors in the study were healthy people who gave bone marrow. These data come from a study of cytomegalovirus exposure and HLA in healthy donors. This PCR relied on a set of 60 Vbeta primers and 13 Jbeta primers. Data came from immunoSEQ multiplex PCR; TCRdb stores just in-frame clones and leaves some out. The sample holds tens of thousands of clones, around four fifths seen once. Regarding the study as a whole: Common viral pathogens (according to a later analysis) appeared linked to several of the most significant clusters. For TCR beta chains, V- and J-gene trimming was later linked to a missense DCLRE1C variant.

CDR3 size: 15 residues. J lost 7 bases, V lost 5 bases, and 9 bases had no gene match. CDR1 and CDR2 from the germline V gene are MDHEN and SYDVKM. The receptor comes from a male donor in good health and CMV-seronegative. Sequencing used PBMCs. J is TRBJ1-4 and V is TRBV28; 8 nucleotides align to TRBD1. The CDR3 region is CASSTLQGAREKLFF. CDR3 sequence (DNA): TGTGCCAGCAGTACCCTCCAGGGGGCGCGTGAAAAACTGTTTTTT.